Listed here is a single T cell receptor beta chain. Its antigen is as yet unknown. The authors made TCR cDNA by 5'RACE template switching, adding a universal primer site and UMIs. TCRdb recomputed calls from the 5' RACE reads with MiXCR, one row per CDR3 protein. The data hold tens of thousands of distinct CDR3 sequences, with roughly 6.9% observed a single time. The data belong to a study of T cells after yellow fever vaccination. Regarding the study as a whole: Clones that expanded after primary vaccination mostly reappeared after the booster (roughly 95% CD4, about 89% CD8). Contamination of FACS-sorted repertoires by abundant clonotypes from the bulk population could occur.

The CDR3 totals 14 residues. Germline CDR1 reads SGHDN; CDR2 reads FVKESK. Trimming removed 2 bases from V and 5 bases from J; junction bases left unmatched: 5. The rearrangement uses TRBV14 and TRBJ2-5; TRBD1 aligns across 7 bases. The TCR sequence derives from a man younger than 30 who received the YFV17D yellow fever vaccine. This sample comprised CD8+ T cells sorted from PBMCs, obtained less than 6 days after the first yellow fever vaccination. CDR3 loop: CASSQTARGETQYF. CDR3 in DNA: TGTGCCAGCAGCCAAACGGCCAGGGGGGAGACCCAGTACTTC. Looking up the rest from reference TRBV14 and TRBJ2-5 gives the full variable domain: EAGVTQFPSHSVIEKGQTVTLRCDPISGHDNLYWYRRVMGKEIKFLLHFVKESKQDESGMPNNRFLAERTGGTYSTLKVQPAELEDSGVYFCASSQTARGETQYFGPGTRLLVL.